Listed here is a single TCR beta chain. Its antigen remains unknown. The CDR3 length is 15 residues. After removal of 5 bases from V and 7 bases from J, the junction contained 7 bases not matched to a gene. Germline V gene lookup returns CDR1 SGHTA and CDR2 FQGNSA. TCR alpha and TCR beta cDNA libraries carrying sample barcodes and UMIs came from 5'RACE with constant-segment primers. Using its own MiXCR run on the 5' RACE reads, TCRdb lists one record per CDR3 protein. Here the sample spans around 340,000 distinct CDR3 sequences, roughly 15% being singletons. This sample is part of a study of T-cell memory formation after mild COVID-19. Study in general: The study found TCR clusters largely donor specific. Regarding the study as a whole: From day 15 to 85, contracting clones were balanced between CD4 and CD8, whereas later expanders leaned toward CD4+.

The source of this sequence is a man aged 18 to 30 who had mild COVID-19 (a few samples of this study predate the infection). Cell type and time point are not known. V usage is TRBV7-2 and J usage is TRBJ2-5; 13 nucleotides match TRBD2. The specimen was PBMCs or a T cell subset sorted from them (not recorded which). For the CDR3, the DNA is TGTGCCAGCAGCGTGACTAGCGGGGGGTTGGGGACCCAGTACTTC. It translates to CASSVTSGGLGTQYF.